This T cell receptor beta chain comes out of a study of blood T cell repertoires in COVID-19. The CDR3 loop spans 14 amino acids. Trimming at V came to 4 bases and at J to 5 bases, leaving 5 bases not matched to a gene. From germline, CDR1 is SGHRS and CDR2 YFSETQ. Sequencing was performed with immunoSEQ multiplex PCR; in TCRdb, only in-frame clones are kept and a portion is missing. This sample has roughly 78,000 clones, with approximately 87% found just once. The sequencing input was peripheral blood. The receptor was derived from a woman older than 75 with acute or convalescent COVID-19. The chain employs TRBV5-1 and TRBJ1-1; the match to TRBD1 covers 10 bases. CDR3: CASSNDRGRTEAFF. The CDR3 region has the DNA TGCGCCAGCAGCAACGACAGGGGGCGGACTGAAGCTTTCTTT.